This T cell receptor beta chain was sequenced during a study of T cells in women clearing cervical HPV infection. Looking at the study overall: Blood came at first lesion visit for cases, post-clearance for controls. Cases' blood sampling followed lesion detection by median roughly five months (90 to 200). General study findings and limits: Unknown T-cell numbers per sample may underlie the richness differences.

This CDR3 region has 12 residues. Looked up from germline, CDR1 is SNHLY and CDR2 is FYNNEI. The data were produced by immunoSEQ multiplex PCR, yet TCRdb's version contains in-frame clones alone and is incomplete. The sample holds some 24,000 clones. As for this clone: Its antigen is not known. The germline gene is not matched at one end of the junction; a read error may be the cause. The read terminates 3 residues before the CDR3 end, so the remaining end is supplied by the germline J gene.

The sequence was collected from a woman between 18 and 70 years old with a cervical HPV16 infection that either progressed to CIN3+ or cleared (not recorded which). The sequenced sample consisted of blood buffy coat. V is TRBV2 and J is TRBJ2-1; D is perhaps TRBD2 (5 bases). The sequenced part of the CDR3 DNA is TGTGCCAGCAGTGGTGACTACCATGAG. It specifies CASSGDYHE. The complete CDR3 protein is CASSGDYHEQFF.